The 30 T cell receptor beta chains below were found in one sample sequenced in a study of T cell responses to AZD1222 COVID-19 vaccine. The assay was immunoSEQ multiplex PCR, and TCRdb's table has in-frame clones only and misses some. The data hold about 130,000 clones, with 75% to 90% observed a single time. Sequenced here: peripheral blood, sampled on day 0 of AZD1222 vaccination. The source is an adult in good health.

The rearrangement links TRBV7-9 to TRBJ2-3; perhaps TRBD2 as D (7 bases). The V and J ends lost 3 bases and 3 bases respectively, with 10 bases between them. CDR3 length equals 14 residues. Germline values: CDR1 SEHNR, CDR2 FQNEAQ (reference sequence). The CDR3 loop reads CASSFGGRTDTQYF. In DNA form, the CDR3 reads TGTGCCAGCAGCTTCGGGGGGCGTACAGATACGCAGTATTTT.

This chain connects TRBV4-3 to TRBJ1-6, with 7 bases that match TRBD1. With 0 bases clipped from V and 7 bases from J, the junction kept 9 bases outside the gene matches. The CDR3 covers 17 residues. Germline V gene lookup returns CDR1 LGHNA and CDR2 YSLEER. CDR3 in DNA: TGCGCCAGCAGCCAAGACAGGGGGGCTTCGGGGAATTCACCCCTCCACTTT. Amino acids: CASSQDRGASGNSPLHF.

The CDR3 loop reads CASSLYRVGPINEQFF. CDR3 coding DNA: TGTGCCAGCAGCCTTTACAGGGTCGGCCCCATCAATGAGCAGTTCTTC. The genes are TRBV27 and TRBJ2-1; tentatively, D is TRBD1 (6 bases). The V gene's germline CDR1 is MNHEY and CDR2 SMNVEV (reference sequence). V shed 6 bases and J shed 6 bases, with 21 bases lying between them. This CDR3 is built from 16 residues.

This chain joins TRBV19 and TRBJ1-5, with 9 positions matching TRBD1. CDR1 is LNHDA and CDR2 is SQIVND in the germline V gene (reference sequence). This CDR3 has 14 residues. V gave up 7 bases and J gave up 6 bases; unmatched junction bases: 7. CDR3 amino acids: CASTLGQGSQPQHF. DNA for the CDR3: TGTGCCAGTACCCTGGGACAGGGTAGTCAGCCCCAGCATTTT.

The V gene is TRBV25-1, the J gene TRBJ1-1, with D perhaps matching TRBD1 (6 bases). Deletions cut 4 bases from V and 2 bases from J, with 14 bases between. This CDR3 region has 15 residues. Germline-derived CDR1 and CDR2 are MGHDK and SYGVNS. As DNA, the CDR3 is TGTGCCAGCAGTGCCTGGGGGCGTCTTAACACTGAAGCTTTCTTT. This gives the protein CASSAWGRLNTEAFF.

The CDR3 sequence is CASSDVGEAYEQYF. The CDR3 region has the DNA TGCGCCAGCAGTGACGTCGGGGAAGCCTACGAGCAGTACTTC. The chain employs TRBV10-2 and TRBJ2-7; D is possibly TRBD2 (5 bases). Germline CDR1 and CDR2: WSHSY and SAAADI. The ends were cut back, 3 bases at V and 2 bases at J, with 11 bases in the middle. The CDR3 is made up of 14 amino acids.

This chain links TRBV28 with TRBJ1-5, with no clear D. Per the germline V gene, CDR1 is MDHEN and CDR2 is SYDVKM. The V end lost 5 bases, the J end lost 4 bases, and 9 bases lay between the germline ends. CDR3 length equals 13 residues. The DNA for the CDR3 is TGTGCCAGCAGTAGACTGCCGAATCAGCCCCAGCATTTT. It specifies CASSRLPNQPQHF.

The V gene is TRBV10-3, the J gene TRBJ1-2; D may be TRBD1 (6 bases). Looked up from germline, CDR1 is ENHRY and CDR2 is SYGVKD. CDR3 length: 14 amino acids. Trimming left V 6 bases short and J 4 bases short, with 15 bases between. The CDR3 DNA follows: TGTGCCATCAGCGAAGGGACCAGGGGCTATGGCTACACCTTC. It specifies CAISEGTRGYGYTF.

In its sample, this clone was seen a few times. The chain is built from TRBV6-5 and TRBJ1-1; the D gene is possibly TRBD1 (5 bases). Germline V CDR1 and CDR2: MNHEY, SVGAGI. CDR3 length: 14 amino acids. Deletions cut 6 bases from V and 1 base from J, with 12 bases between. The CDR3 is CASRAFGGNTEAFF. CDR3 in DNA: TGTGCCAGCAGGGCTTTCGGGGGGAACACTGAAGCTTTCTTT.

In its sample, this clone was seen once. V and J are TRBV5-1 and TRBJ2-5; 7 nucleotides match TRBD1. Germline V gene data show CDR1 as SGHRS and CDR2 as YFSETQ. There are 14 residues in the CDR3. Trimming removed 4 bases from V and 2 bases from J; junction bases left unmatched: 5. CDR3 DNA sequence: TGCGCCAGCAGCATCGACAGGGTTCAAGAGACCCAGTACTTC. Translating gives CASSIDRVQETQYF.

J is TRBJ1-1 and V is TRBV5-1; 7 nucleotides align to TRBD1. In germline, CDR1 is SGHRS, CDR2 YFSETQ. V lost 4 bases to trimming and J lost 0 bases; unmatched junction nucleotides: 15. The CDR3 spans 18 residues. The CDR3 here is CASSLTGQSASLNTEAFF. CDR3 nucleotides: TGCGCCAGCAGCCTAACGGGACAGAGTGCCTCCCTGAACACTGAAGCTTTCTTT.

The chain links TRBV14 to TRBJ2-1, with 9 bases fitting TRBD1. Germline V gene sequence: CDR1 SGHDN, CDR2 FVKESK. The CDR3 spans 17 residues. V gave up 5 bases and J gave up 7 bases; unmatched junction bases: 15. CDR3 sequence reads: CASSSNTGTGSRNEQFF. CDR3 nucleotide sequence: TGTGCCAGCAGCTCCAACACCGGGACAGGGAGTCGGAATGAGCAGTTCTTC.

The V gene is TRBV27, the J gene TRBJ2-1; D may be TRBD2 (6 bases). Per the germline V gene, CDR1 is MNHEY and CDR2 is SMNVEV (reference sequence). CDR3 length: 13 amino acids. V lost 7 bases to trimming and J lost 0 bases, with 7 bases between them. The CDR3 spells CASMEGSYNEQFF. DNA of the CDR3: TGTGCCAGCATGGAGGGCTCCTACAATGAGCAGTTCTTC.

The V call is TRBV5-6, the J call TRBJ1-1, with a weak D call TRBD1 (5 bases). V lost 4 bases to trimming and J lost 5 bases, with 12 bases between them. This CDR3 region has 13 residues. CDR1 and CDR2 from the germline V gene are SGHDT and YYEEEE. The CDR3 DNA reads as TGTGCCAGCAGCAAAGGCGGGGGTACTGAAGCTTTCTTT. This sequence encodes CASSKGGGTEAFF.

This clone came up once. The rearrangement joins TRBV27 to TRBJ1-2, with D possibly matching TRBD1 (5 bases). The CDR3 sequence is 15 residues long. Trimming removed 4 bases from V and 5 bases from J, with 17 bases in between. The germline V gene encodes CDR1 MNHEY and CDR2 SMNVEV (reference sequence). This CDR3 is CASSSVPGRMYGYTF. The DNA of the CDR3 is TGTGCCAGCAGTTCAGTACCGGGACGGATGTATGGCTACACCTTC.

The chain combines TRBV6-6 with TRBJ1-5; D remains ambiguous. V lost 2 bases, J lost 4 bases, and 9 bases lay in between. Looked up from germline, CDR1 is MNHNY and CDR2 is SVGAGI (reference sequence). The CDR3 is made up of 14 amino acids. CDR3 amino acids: CASSYTASNQPQHF. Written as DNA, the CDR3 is TGTGCCAGCAGTTACACCGCGTCTAATCAGCCCCAGCATTTT.

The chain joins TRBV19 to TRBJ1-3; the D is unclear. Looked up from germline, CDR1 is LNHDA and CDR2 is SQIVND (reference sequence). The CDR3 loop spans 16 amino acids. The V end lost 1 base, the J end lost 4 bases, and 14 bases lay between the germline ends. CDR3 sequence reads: CASSIGAASGGNTIYF. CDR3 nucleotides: TGTGCCAGTAGTATAGGCGCGGCGTCGGGAGGAAACACCATATATTTT.

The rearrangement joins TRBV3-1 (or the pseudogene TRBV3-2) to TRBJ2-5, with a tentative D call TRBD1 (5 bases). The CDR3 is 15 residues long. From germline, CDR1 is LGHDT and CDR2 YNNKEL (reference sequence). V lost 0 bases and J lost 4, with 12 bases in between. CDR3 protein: CASSQDWGRGETQYF. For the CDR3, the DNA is TGTGCCAGCAGCCAAGATTGGGGTAGGGGAGAGACCCAGTACTTC.

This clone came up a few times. The CDR3 region is CASSQMDRASSYGYTF. CDR3 DNA: TGTGCCAGCAGCCAAATGGACAGGGCCTCCTCCTATGGCTACACCTTC. This chain joins TRBV3-1 (or the pseudogene TRBV3-2) and TRBJ1-2; 8 bases are a match to TRBD1. CDR1 LGHDT and CDR2 YNNKEL come from the germline V gene (reference sequence). The CDR3 totals 16 residues. V shed 2 bases and J 4 bases; nucleotides not matched to a gene: 9.

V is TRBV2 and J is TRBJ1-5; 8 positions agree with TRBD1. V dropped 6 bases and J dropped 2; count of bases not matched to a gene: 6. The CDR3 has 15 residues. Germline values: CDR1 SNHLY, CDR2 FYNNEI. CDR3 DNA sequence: TGTGCCAGCAGACAGGGGGAATTCGGCAATCAGCCCCAGCATTTT. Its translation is CASRQGEFGNQPQHF.

The CDR3 nucleotides are TGTGCCAGCAGTTTATTGGGAGAAACTGAAGCTTTCTTT. Its translation is CASSLLGETEAFF. V is TRBV27 and J is TRBJ1-1; D is uncertain. The CDR3 is 13 amino acids. Trimming cost V 1 base and J 5 bases, with 8 bases left between them. CDR1 is MNHEY, CDR2 SMNVEV, per germline (reference sequence).

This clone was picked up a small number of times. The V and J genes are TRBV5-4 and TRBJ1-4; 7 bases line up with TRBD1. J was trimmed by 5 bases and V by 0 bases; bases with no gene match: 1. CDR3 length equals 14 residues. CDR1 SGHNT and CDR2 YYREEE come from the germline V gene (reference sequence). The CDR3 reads CASSLGGQNEKLFF. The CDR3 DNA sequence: TGTGCCAGCAGCTTGGGGGGACAGAATGAAAAACTGTTTTTT. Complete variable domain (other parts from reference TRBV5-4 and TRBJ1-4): ETGVTQSPTHLIKTRGQQVTLRCSSQSGHNTVSWYQQALGQGPQFIFQYYREEENGRGNFPPRFSGLQFPNYSSELNVNALELDDSALYLCASSLGGQNEKLFFGSGTQLSVL.

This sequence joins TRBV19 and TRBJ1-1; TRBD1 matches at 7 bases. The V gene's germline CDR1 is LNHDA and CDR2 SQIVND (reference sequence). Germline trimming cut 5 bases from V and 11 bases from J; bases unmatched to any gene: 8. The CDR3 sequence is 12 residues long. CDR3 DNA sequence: TGTGCCAGTAGTTACCACAGGGGTAGGGCTTTCTTT. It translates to CASSYHRGRAFF. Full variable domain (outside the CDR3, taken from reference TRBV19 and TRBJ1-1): DGGITQSPKYLFRKEGQNVTLSCEQNLNHDAMYWYRQDPGQGLRLIYYSQIVNDFQKGDIAEGYSVSREKKESFPLTVTSAQKNPTAFYLCASSYHRGRAFFGQGTRLTVV.

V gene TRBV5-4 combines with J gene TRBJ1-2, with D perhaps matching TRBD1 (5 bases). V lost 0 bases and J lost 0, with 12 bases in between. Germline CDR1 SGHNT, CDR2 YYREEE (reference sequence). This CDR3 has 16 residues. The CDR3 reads CASSLVGAYTNYGYTF. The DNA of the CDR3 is TGTGCCAGCAGCTTGGTAGGGGCCTATACTAACTATGGCTACACCTTC. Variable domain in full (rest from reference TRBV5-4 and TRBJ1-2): ETGVTQSPTHLIKTRGQQVTLRCSSQSGHNTVSWYQQALGQGPQFIFQYYREEENGRGNFPPRFSGLQFPNYSSELNVNALELDDSALYLCASSLVGAYTNYGYTFGSGTRLTVV.

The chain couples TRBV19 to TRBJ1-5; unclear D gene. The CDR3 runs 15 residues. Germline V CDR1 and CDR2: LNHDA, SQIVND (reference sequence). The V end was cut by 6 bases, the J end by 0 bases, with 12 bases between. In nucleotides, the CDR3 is TGTGCCAGTAGCCCCCAGGTCCATAGCAATCAGCCCCAGCATTTT. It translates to CASSPQVHSNQPQHF.

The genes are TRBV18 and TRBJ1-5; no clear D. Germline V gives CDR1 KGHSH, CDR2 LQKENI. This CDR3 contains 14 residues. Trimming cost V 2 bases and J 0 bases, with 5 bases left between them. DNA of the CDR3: TGTGCCAGCTCACCAGTAACTAGCAATCAGCCCCAGCATTTT. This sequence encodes CASSPVTSNQPQHF.

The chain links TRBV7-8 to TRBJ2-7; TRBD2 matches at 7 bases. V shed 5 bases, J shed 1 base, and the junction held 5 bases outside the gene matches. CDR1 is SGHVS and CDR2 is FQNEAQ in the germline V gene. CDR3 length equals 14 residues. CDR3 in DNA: TGTGCCAGCAGCCTACTTAGCGGGTCCTACGAGCAGTACTTC. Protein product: CASSLLSGSYEQYF.

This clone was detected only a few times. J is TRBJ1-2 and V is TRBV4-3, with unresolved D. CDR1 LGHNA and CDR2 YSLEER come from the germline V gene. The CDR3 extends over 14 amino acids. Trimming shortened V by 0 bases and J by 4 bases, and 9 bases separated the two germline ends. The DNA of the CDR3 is TGCGCCAGCAGCCAAGAGGGCTGGAGCTATGGCTACACCTTC. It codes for CASSQEGWSYGYTF.

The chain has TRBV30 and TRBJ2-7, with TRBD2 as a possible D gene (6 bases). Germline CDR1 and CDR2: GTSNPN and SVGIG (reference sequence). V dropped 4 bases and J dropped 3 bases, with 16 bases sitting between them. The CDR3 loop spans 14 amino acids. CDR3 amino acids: CAWKFGGTFYEQYF. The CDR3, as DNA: TGTGCCTGGAAGTTTGGGGGGACCTTCTACGAGCAGTACTTC. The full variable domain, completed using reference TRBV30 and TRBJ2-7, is SQTIHQWPATLVQPVGSPLSLECTVEGTSNPNLYWYRQAAGRGLQLLFYSVGIGQISSEVPQNLSASRPQDRQFILSSKKLLLSDSGFYLCAWKFGGTFYEQYFGPGTRLTVT.

CDR3 DNA sequence: TGTGCCAGCAGCAAATACCGGACAGGTTCCTACGAGCAGTACTTC. The encoded protein is CASSKYRTGSYEQYF. The chain is built from TRBV21-1 and TRBJ2-7; the D call of TRBD1 is as the table states it, not checked on the DNA. TRBV21-1 is classified as a pseudogene. This CDR3 comprises 15 residues.